The 19 T cell receptor beta chains below all came from one sample that was sequenced in a study of neurological immune-mediated disorders. TCRdb passed the 5' RACE reads through MiXCR, listing each CDR3 protein once. This repertoire shows about 49,000 distinct CDR3 sequences, approximately 11% found once; its top ten account for approximately 1.5%. Time point given: longitudinal time-point 1 (baseline). Sequenced input: PBMCs. Source of these receptors: a woman in her 40s in good health.

This clonotype was observed at least ten times. The V and J genes are TRBV5-5 and TRBJ1-3; D not certain. Between the trimmed V and J ends, which lost 0 bases and 0 bases, there was a span of 10 bases. The CDR3 is made up of 16 amino acids. Germline CDR1 reads SGHKS; CDR2 reads YYEKEE (reference sequence). The CDR3 spells CASSLARVLSGNTIYF. The CDR3 coding sequence is TGTGCCAGCAGCTTGGCCCGGGTTCTCTCTGGAAACACCATATATTTT.

Ten or more counts support this clonotype. This chain uses TRBV18 with TRBJ2-1, with TRBD2 matching 7 bases. The V gene end was trimmed by 3 bases and the J gene end by 5 bases; junction bases not matched to a gene: 7. The CDR3 is 15 amino acids. Per the germline V gene, CDR1 is KGHSH and CDR2 is LQKENI. The CDR3 protein is CASSPFGLEDNEQFF. In DNA, the CDR3 is TGTGCCAGCTCACCCTTCGGACTAGAAGACAATGAGCAGTTCTTC.

About this clonotype itself: A read error may be the cause here, since a much bigger clone is one base away. The CDR3 DNA is TGTGCCAGCAGTTACTCCGCCACAGCTCCCACAGATACGCAGTATTTT. Its protein product is CASSYSATAPTDTQYF. The chain combines TRBV6-5 with TRBJ2-3, with D unclear. The CDR3 consists of 16 residues. Germline V gives CDR1 MNHEY, CDR2 SVGAGI. The ends were cut back, 0 bases at V and 2 bases at J, with 12 bases in the middle.

Here the CDR3 reads CASSYSREAFF. In DNA, the CDR3 is TGTGCCAGCAGTTACTCGAGGGAAGCTTTCTTT. The chain combines TRBV6-2 or TRBV6-3 with TRBJ1-1; no clear D gene. V lost 0 bases and J 8 bases, leaving 4 bases between the germline ends. Germline V gene lookup returns CDR1 MNHEY and CDR2 SVGEGT. CDR3 length equals 11 residues.

In its sample, this clonotype was seen many times. CDR3 protein: CASSTRTGTGELFF. CDR3 coding DNA: TGTGCCAGCAGCACACGGACAGGGACCGGGGAGCTGTTTTTT. The V gene is TRBV3-1, the J gene TRBJ2-2; the match to TRBD1 covers 8 bases. With V trimmed by 5 bases and J by 5 bases, 4 bases remained unmatched. Germline lookup yields CDR1 LGHDT and CDR2 YNNKEL (reference sequence). This CDR3 has 14 residues. Full variable domain (missing parts from reference TRBV3-1 and TRBJ2-2): DTAVSQTPKYLVTQMGNDKSIKCEQNLGHDTMYWYKQDSKKFLKIMFSYNNKELIINETVPNRFSPKSPDKAHLNLHINSLELGDSAVYFCASSTRTGTGELFFGEGSRLTVL.

This chain connects TRBV6-5 to TRBJ2-7; D is unresolved. The germline CDR1 and CDR2 sequences are MNHEY and SVGAGI. Trimming took off 5 bases at V and 4 bases at J, with 12 bases between the two ends. The CDR3 runs to 13 residues. CDR3 sequence reads: CASSPLGLYEQYF. DNA of the CDR3: TGTGCCAGCAGTCCACTGGGGTTGTACGAGCAGTACTTC.

Ten or more counts support this clonotype. This chain uses TRBV5-1 with TRBJ2-2, with TRBD2 identical over 12 bases. V was pared by 4 bases and J by 6 bases, with 7 bases of the junction left unmatched. The CDR3 length is 16 residues. Germline V gene sequence: CDR1 SGHRS, CDR2 YFSETQ. In DNA, the CDR3 is TGCGCCAGCAGCGACCCTAGCGGGGGGGCCTCCGGGGAGCTGTTTTTT. This gives the protein CASSDPSGGASGELFF.

This clonotype appeared many times. The V and J genes are TRBV5-1 and TRBJ1-2; possible D gene TRBD1, 5 bases. The CDR3 sequence is 14 residues long. V shed 5 bases and J shed 4 bases, with 15 bases lying between them. Germline values: CDR1 SGHRS, CDR2 YFSETQ. Written as DNA, the CDR3 is TGCGCCAGCAGGGCCGAAGCAGGGACCTATGGCTACACCTTC. Protein sequence: CASRAEAGTYGYTF.

This clonotype occurred many times. CDR3 DNA sequence: TGCAGTGCGTGGGGACGGTTGAACACTGAAGCTTTCTTT. Encoded protein: CSAWGRLNTEAFF. V gene TRBV20-1 combines with J gene TRBJ1-1, with TRBD1 as a possible D gene (5 bases). With 6 bases removed from V and 0 bases from J, the gap between germline ends came to 11 bases. The CDR3 has 13 amino acids. CDR1 and CDR2 (germline): DFQATT, SNEGSKA (reference sequence).

This clonotype was picked up many times. It may be a read error: a sequence one base away is much more abundant. The CDR3 DNA is TGTGCCAGCACCGATACAGGGGAAGTGATCTTC. It specifies CASTDTGEVIF. The rearrangement uses TRBV12-3 or TRBV12-4 and TRBJ1-2, with 7 bases identical to TRBD1. The CDR3 consists of 11 residues.

This clonotype occurred many times. The chain recombines TRBV6-2 or TRBV6-3 with TRBJ2-3; 11 bases align to TRBD1. J gave up 4 bases and V 6 bases, and 9 bases lay outside the gene matches. The CDR3 runs 16 residues. CDR1 is MNHEY, CDR2 SVGEGT, per germline. CDR3 loop: CASSSSPGQGADTQYF. CDR3 DNA sequence: TGTGCCAGCAGCTCATCCCCGGGACAGGGGGCAGATACGCAGTATTTT.

This clonotype showed up many times. The chain employs TRBV7-8 and TRBJ1-5; 8 bases are a match to TRBD1. CDR1 is SGHVS, CDR2 FQNEAQ, per germline. The length of the CDR3 is 17 residues. Losses at the gene ends were 4 bases for V and 5 bases for J; bases not matched to a gene: 13. DNA for the CDR3: TGTGCCAGCAGCTCTTGGACAGGGACGGTTGGTGATCAGCCCCAGCATTTT. Protein sequence: CASSSWTGTVGDQPQHF.

The genes are TRBV7-3 and TRBJ2-1; D perhaps matches TRBD1 (5 bases). The CDR3 loop spans 13 amino acids. Germline lookup yields CDR1 SGHTA and CDR2 FQGTGA. V lost 6 bases, J lost 10 bases, and 16 bases lay in between. The CDR3 region has the DNA TGTGCCAGCAGACGAGAGACAGCAGGCGAGCAGTTCTTC. It encodes CASRRETAGEQFF.

The chain combines TRBV10-2 with TRBJ2-6; no clear D gene. The CDR3 runs to 15 residues. V was trimmed by 2 bases and J by 0 bases, leaving 5 bases between them. Per germline, CDR1 WSHSY and CDR2 SAAADI. CDR3 in amino acids: CASSEIRSGANVLTF. The CDR3 region has the DNA TGCGCCAGCAGTGAGATCCGCTCTGGGGCCAACGTCCTGACTTTC.

This clonotype has a count of ten or more. The chain recombines TRBV29-1 with TRBJ2-6; perhaps TRBD2 as D (6 bases). The ends were cut back, 3 bases at V and 3 bases at J, with 12 bases in the middle. The V gene's germline CDR1 is SQVTM and CDR2 ANQGSEA. The CDR3 spans 15 residues. In DNA, the CDR3 is TGCAGCGTTGACCCTGAGGGAGGTGGGGCCAACGTCCTGACTTTC. This sequence encodes CSVDPEGGGANVLTF.

This clonotype has at least ten counts. This clone may be a read error of a much larger clone one base away. V and J are TRBV4-2 and TRBJ2-2, with unresolved D. The V gene's germline CDR1 is LGHNA and CDR2 YNFKEQ. The CDR3 extends over 14 amino acids. Written as DNA, the CDR3 is TGTGTCAGCAGCCAAGATAGGGACACCGGGGAGCTGTTTTTT. Translation gives CVSSQDRDTGELFF.

This clonotype was counted ten times or more. The rearrangement uses TRBV4-3 and TRBJ1-6; unclear D gene. CDR1 LGHNA and CDR2 YSLEER come from the germline V gene. The ends were cut back, 0 bases at V and 3 bases at J, with 12 bases in the middle. CDR3 length: 17 residues. The CDR3 DNA follows: TGCGCCAGCAGCCAAGACCACGGAGGCATCTATAATTCACCCCTCCACTTT. Amino acid sequence: CASSQDHGGIYNSPLHF.

This clonotype was counted at least ten times. The chain joins TRBV7-2 to TRBJ2-7, with no clear D. V dropped 0 bases and J dropped 6 bases, with 9 bases sitting between them. This CDR3 spans 13 amino acids. Germline V gives CDR1 SGHTA, CDR2 FQGNSA. The CDR3 DNA reads TGTGCCAGCAGCTTAGCGTCGAGGACCGAGCAGTACTTC. This sequence encodes CASSLASRTEQYF. Drawing the rest from reference TRBV7-2 and TRBJ2-7, the complete variable domain is GAGVSQSPSNKVTEKGKDVELRCDPISGHTALYWYRQSLGQGLEFLIYFQGNSAPDKSGLPSDRFSAERTGGSVSTLTIQRTQQEDSAVYLCASSLASRTEQYFGPGTRLTVT.

This clonotype was found many times. The chain uses TRBV3-1 and TRBJ2-7; D gene ambiguous. The CDR3 length is 12 residues. The germline CDR1 and CDR2 sequences are LGHDT and YNNKEL (reference sequence). V was trimmed by 4 bases and J by 5 bases, leaving 9 bases between them. CDR3 DNA: TGTGCCAGCAGCCGAAGCAGGCACGAGCAGTACTTC. This translates into CASSRSRHEQYF.